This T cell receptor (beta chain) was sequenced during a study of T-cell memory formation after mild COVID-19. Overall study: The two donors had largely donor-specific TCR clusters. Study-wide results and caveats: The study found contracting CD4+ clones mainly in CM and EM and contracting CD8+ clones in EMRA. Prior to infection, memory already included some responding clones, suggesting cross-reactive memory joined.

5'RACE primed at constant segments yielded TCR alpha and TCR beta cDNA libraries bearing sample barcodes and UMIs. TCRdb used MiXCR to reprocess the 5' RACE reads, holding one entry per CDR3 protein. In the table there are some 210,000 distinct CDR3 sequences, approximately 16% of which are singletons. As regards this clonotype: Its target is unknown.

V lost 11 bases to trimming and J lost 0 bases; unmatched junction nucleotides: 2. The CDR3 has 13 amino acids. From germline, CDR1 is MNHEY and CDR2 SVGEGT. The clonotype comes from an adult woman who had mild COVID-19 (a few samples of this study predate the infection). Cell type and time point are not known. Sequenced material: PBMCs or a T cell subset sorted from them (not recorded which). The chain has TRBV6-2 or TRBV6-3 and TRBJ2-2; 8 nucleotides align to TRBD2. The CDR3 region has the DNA TGTGCCGCAGCGGGGGCGAACACCGGGGAGCTGTTTTTT. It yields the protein CAAAGANTGELFF.